A selection of T cell receptor beta chains follows, all from one sample in a study of blood T cell repertoires in COVID-19. Repertoires were generated with immunoSEQ multiplex PCR, while TCRdb's copy carries only in-frame clones and drops some. The sample holds fewer than 700,000 clones, around nine tenths seen once. The sample consisted of peripheral blood. The receptors stem from a woman in her forties or fifties with COVID-19, enrolled during active disease. CDR3s include the opening cysteine and the closing phenylalanine or tryptophan. The D gene is left open where the match is weak. Clone size, where shown, is once, few, many, or a class for clones that have expanded.

V gene,D gene,clone size,J gene,CDR3 DNA,CDR3 protein
TRBV12-3/TRBV12-4,.,.,TRBJ2-7,TGTGCCAGCAGTTTTCGCTCCTACGAGCAGTACTTC,CASSFRSYEQYF
TRBV4-1,TRBD1,few,TRBJ2-7,TGCGCCAGCAGCCAGACCGGGACAGGGTTCGACGAGCAGTACTTC,CASSQTGTGFDEQYF
TRBV5-6,.,.,TRBJ2-7,TGTGCCAGCAGCCCAAGGGGGAACTGGGTCCACGAGCAGTACTTC,CASSPRGNWVHEQYF
TRBV24-1,TRBD1,.,TRBJ2-7,TGTGCCACCAGTGACATCCGAAGGGACAGGGCCCCATACGAGCAGTACTTC,CATSDIRRDRAPYEQYF
TRBV28,.,.,TRBJ1-2,TGTGCCAGCAGTTCCCCGGCTGGGGGCTGGTATGGCTACACCTTC,CASSSPAGGWYGYTF
TRBV6-5,.,.,TRBJ2-2,TGTGCCAGCAGACCTTGGACAGCCAACACCGGGGAGCTGTTTTTT,CASRPWTANTGELFF
TRBV15,.,.,TRBJ2-1,TGTGCCACCAGCAGGCCCCCGCCCGGGGATGAGCAGTTCTTC,CATSRPPPGDEQFF
TRBV11-2,.,.,TRBJ2-5,TGTGCCAGCAGCCCTTACACCCACCCTCAGTACTTC,CASSPYTHPQYF
TRBV19,.,.,TRBJ2-2,TGTGCCAGTAGTCTCTACCTCGCCGACACCGGGGAGCTGTTTTTT,CASSLYLADTGELFF
TRBV28,.,.,TRBJ2-7,TGTGCCAGCAGTTTCATCCACTACGAGCAGTACTTC,CASSFIHYEQYF
TRBV19,.,.,TRBJ2-1,TGTGCCAGTAGTATATTCGACTATTCGAGCTCCTACAATGAGCAGTTCTTC,CASSIFDYSSSYNEQFF
TRBV19,.,.,TRBJ2-3,TGTGCCAGTACCGGACCCCAGGAGGGGGGACCCAGGGGGACAGATACGCAGTATTTT,CASTGPQEGGPRGTDTQYF
TRBV28,TRBD1,.,TRBJ1-3,TGTGCCAGCAGTTTAACAGGGGGGGGTTCTGGAAACACCATATATTTT,CASSLTGGGSGNTIYF
TRBV5-1,TRBD1,.,TRBJ1-1,TGCGCCAGCAGCTTGGGGCAGGGGGTCTCTGAAGCTTTCTTT,CASSLGQGVSEAFF
TRBV20-1,TRBD1,.,TRBJ1-2,TGCAGTGCTTGGGACAGTGGGGGCTACACCTTC,CSAWDSGGYTF
TRBV28,.,.,TRBJ1-2,TGTGCCAGCAGCGCCGGACAGAATCTCGGCCCCTATGGCTACACCTTC,CASSAGQNLGPYGYTF
TRBV6-6,.,once,TRBJ2-3,TGTGCCAGCAGTTCCAGAGATACGCAGTATTTT,CASSSRDTQYF
TRBV24-1,TRBD1,few,TRBJ2-2,TGTGCCACCAGTGATCCTCTCGGACAGGGGGGGCCCGGGGAGCTGTTTTTT,CATSDPLGQGGPGELFF
TRBV9,.,.,TRBJ2-7,TGTGCCAGCAGCGGAGGACTCCGCCCCTACGAGCAGTACTTC,CASSGGLRPYEQYF
TRBV29-1,TRBD1,.,TRBJ1-2,TGCAGCGTCGAGGTACAGGGGAACTATGGCTACACCTTC,CSVEVQGNYGYTF
TRBV5-1,.,.,TRBJ2-2,TGCGCCAGCAGCGAGGGGAACACCGGGGAGCTGTTTTTT,CASSEGNTGELFF
TRBV5-4,.,.,TRBJ1-2,TGTGCCAGCAGCTCCTTGTCAGCGACCTATGGCTACACCTTC,CASSSLSATYGYTF